Listed below are T cell receptor beta chains from one sample, sequenced in a study of T cell responses to AZD1222 COVID-19 vaccine. Sequencing was performed with immunoSEQ multiplex PCR; in TCRdb, only in-frame clones are kept and a portion is missing. The repertoire consists of tens of thousands of clones, with more than 85% occurring once and the leading ten covering roughly 3.1%. Source: peripheral blood, taken 28 days after the second AZD1222 dose. These TCRs come from an adult who received the AZD1222 COVID-19 vaccine. Each CDR3 is given with its conserved first and last residue. Each record gives: clone size, D gene, J gene, V gene, CDR3 protein, CDR3 DNA. D genes are given only for firm matches. Some rows have no size entry. The others give once, few or many, or a class for an expanded clone.

. | . | TRBJ2-7 | TRBV6-6 | CASSYSMRDYEQYF | TGTGCCAGCAGTTACTCGATGCGGGACTACGAGCAGTACTTC
. | . | TRBJ1-1 | TRBV18 | CASSPSQANTEAFF | TGTGCCAGCTCACCTTCACAAGCTAACACTGAAGCTTTCTTT
few | TRBD1 | TRBJ1-1 | TRBV6-6 | CASSYGQDTEAFF | TGTGCCAGCAGTTATGGACAGGACACTGAAGCTTTCTTT
. | TRBD1 | TRBJ1-6 | TRBV30 | CAWSVGQGWSSPLHF | TGTGCCTGGAGTGTGGGACAGGGGTGGAGTTCACCCCTCCACTTT
. | TRBD1 | TRBJ2-7 | TRBV28 | CACRRQGATYEQYF | TGTGCCTGCCGTCGACAGGGGGCTACCTACGAGCAGTACTTC
. | TRBD2 | TRBJ2-1 | TRBV29-1 | CSVVTSRSYNEQFF | TGCAGCGTCGTGACTAGCCGGTCCTACAATGAGCAGTTCTTC
. | TRBD1 | TRBJ2-5 | TRBV2 | CAGGGQEEGQYF | TGTGCCGGAGGAGGACAGGAAGAGGGCCAGTACTTC
. | . | TRBJ2-1 | TRBV11-1 | CASSLAGLKNEQFF | TGTGCCAGCAGCTTAGCGGGGCTGAAGAATGAGCAGTTCTTC
. | TRBD1 | TRBJ1-2 | TRBV6-2/TRBV6-3 | CASSYIGGTDGYTF | TGTGCCAGCAGTTACATCGGTGGGACAGACGGCTACACCTTC
. | . | TRBJ2-1 | TRBV5-1 | CASTGRSNSYNEQFF | TGCGCCAGCACGGGCAGGAGTAACTCCTACAATGAGCAGTTCTTC
. | . | TRBJ1-2 | TRBV5-1 | CASAESLPTNYGYTF | TGCGCTTCGGCGGAGAGTCTACCCACTAACTATGGCTACACCTTC
. | . | TRBJ1-2 | TRBV18 | CASSPGFNYGYTF | TGTGCCAGCTCACCCGGATTCAACTATGGCTACACCTTC
once | TRBD2 | TRBJ2-3 | TRBV11-2 | CASSLSPKRLAGGTDTQYF | TGTGCCAGCAGCTTAAGCCCTAAGCGGCTAGCGGGGGGGACAGATACGCAGTATTTT
. | . | TRBJ2-3 | TRBV18 | CASSPSRVPTDTQYF | TGTGCCAGCTCACCCTCTCGTGTCCCCACAGATACGCAGTATTTT
. | . | TRBJ1-3 | TRBV5-1 | CASSLAGRSGNTIYF | TGCGCCAGCAGCTTGGCCGGACGCTCTGGAAACACCATATATTTT
. | TRBD1 | TRBJ1-1 | TRBV18 | CASSQQVHRGGSGNTEAFF | TGTGCCAGCTCACAACAGGTACACAGGGGAGGTAGCGGGAACACTGAAGCTTTCTTT
. | . | TRBJ1-4 | TRBV9 | CASSASGVPNEKLFF | TGTGCCAGCAGCGCCTCGGGGGTGCCTAATGAAAAACTGTTTTTT
. | . | TRBJ1-1 | TRBV3-1/TRBV3-2 | CASTTGTLGGEAFF | TGTGCCAGCACAACCGGGACACTTGGCGGTGAAGCTTTCTTT
. | TRBD1 | TRBJ2-7 | TRBV7-9 | CASSLGTGALYEQYF | TGTGCCAGCAGCTTAGGGACAGGGGCTCTCTACGAGCAGTACTTC
. | TRBD1 | TRBJ1-2 | TRBV3-1/TRBV3-2 | CASSQDRTGGLRTF | TGTGCCAGCAGCCAAGATAGGACAGGGGGCCTTAGGACCTTC
. | . | TRBJ1-1 | TRBV5-1 | CASSLEGLPGTEAFF | TGCGCCAGCAGCTTGGAGGGTCTCCCAGGCACTGAAGCTTTCTTT
. | . | TRBJ1-1 | TRBV28 | CASSFPTALSEAFF | TGTGCCAGCAGTTTCCCGACAGCCCTCTCTGAAGCTTTCTTT
. | TRBD2 | TRBJ2-1 | TRBV6-5 | CASTLLAGGNNEQFF | TGTGCCAGCACCCTACTAGCGGGGGGAAACAATGAGCAGTTCTTC
. | . | TRBJ1-5 | TRBV6-5 | CASQGRANQPQHF | TGTGCCAGCCAGGGCAGGGCGAACCAGCCCCAGCATTTT
. | TRBD1 | TRBJ1-1 | TRBV5-4 | CASSGRQGGNTEAFF | TGTGCCAGCAGCGGAAGACAGGGCGGTAACACTGAAGCTTTCTTT
. | . | TRBJ2-7 | TRBV9 | CASSTSPEGSQYF | TGTGCCAGCAGCACCTCCCCGGAGGGCTCGCAGTACTTC
. | . | TRBJ1-2 | TRBV3-1/TRBV3-2 | CASSQGSLRGYTF | TGTGCCAGCAGCCAGGGCAGCTTGCGTGGCTACACCTTC
. | . | TRBJ2-7 | TRBV5-5 | CASSLAFSNQGEQYF | TGTGCCAGCAGCTTGGCCTTCTCCAACCAAGGCGAGCAGTACTTC
once | . | TRBJ1-5 | TRBV7-9 | CASSHDRAGDQPQHF | TGTGCCAGCAGCCACGACAGAGCTGGGGATCAGCCCCAGCATTTT
. | . | TRBJ1-4 | TRBV29-1 | CSAAPSGRINEKLFF | TGCAGCGCTGCTCCTTCTGGACGGATTAATGAAAAACTGTTTTTT
. | TRBD1 | TRBJ1-2 | TRBV2 | CASSGTGGPIYGYTF | TGTGCCAGCAGTGGTACAGGGGGCCCAATCTATGGCTACACCTTC
. | TRBD1 | TRBJ1-2 | TRBV6-1 | CASSEKGADYGYTF | TGTGCCAGCAGTGAAAAGGGGGCGGACTATGGCTACACCTTC
. | . | TRBJ1-1 | TRBV5-1 | CASSLDLGAITEAFF | TGCGCCAGCAGCTTGGACCTGGGGGCGATCACTGAAGCTTTCTTT
. | . | TRBJ1-4 | TRBV14 | CASSPMGLTNEKLFF | TGTGCCAGCAGCCCAATGGGCCTGACTAATGAAAAACTGTTTTTT
. | TRBD1 | TRBJ2-6 | TRBV29-1 | CSVGGHHRTGTPNVLTF | TGCAGCGTTGGGGGCCACCACCGGACAGGGACCCCCAACGTCCTGACTTTC
. | . | TRBJ1-2 | TRBV2 | CASSEALRGNYGYTF | TGTGCCAGCAGTGAAGCGCTTCGGGGTAACTATGGCTACACCTTC
. | . | TRBJ1-1 | TRBV12-5 | CASGLVRDRQGGAFF | TGTGCTAGTGGTTTGGTAAGGGACCGCCAAGGGGGAGCTTTCTTT
. | . | TRBJ2-7 | TRBV21-1 | CARKSGLSYEQYF | TGTGCCAGAAAATCAGGGCTCTCCTACGAGCAGTACTTC
. | . | TRBJ1-2 | TRBV5-1 | CASSLAYGGNYGYTF | TGCGCCAGCAGCTTGGCTTACGGCGGTAACTATGGCTACACCTTC
. | . | TRBJ2-7 | TRBV11-3 | CASSLEGQGSYEQYF | TGTGCCAGCAGCTTAGAAGGCCAGGGTTCCTACGAGCAGTACTTC
. | . | TRBJ2-1 | TRBV12-3/TRBV12-4 | CASTERSYNEQFF | TGTGCCAGCACCGAACGGTCCTACAATGAGCAGTTCTTC